Listed here are 10 T cell receptor beta chains from one sample, sequenced in a study of T cells expressing NK-cell markers (TCRdb year 2020). Receptors were amplified or captured by 5' RACE. Instrument on record: Illumina HiSeq 2000. The reads, reprocessed by TCRdb, yield one row per CDR3 protein sequence and no DNA. This sample's table lists hundreds of thousands of distinct CDR3 sequences. The biggest ten clones account for 7.3% of the sample. Source material: blood T cells: a sorted CD56 or NKG2C T cell subset, CD4+ or CD8+ T cells, or bulk PBMC T cells (not recorded which). These receptors were taken from a woman between 18 and 69 years old in good health.

The chain combines TRBV20-1 with TRBJ2-2. Germline assignment: CDR1 DFQATT and CDR2 SNEGSKA (reference sequence). The CDR3 sequence is 13 residues long. CDR3 in amino acids: CSASRPNTGELFF.

CDR3: CATSDFTGANEQFF. J is TRBJ2-1 and V is TRBV24-1; TCRdb indicates TRBD1, and absent DNA this call remains unverified. There are 14 residues in the CDR3. Germline values: CDR1 KGHDR, CDR2 SFDVKD.

V and J are TRBV9 and TRBJ2-1; the D gene TCRdb calls, TRBD1, cannot be checked with no DNA. This CDR3 comprises 13 residues. Germline V lookup: CDR1 SGDLS, CDR2 YYNGEE. CDR3: CASSPPQGTEQFF.

The CDR3: CTSSHSPGLAGPHQETQYF. The rearrangement links TRBV1 to TRBJ2-5; lacking DNA, the TRBD2 call made by TCRdb goes unchecked. TRBV1 is a pseudogene locus. This CDR3 is 19 amino acids long.

The V call is TRBV7-2, the J call TRBJ2-5; TCRdb names TRBD2, which stays unverified in the absence of DNA. The germline CDR1 and CDR2 sequences are SGHTA and FQGNSA. The CDR3 spans 17 residues. CDR3 in amino acids: CASSLPAGEMYQETQYF.

The CDR3 sequence: CSASEGSNQPQHF. The rearrangement joins TRBV20-1 to TRBJ1-5. The CDR3 runs 13 residues. The germline gives CDR1 DFQATT, CDR2 SNEGSKA (reference sequence).

The chain carries TRBV6-1 and TRBJ2-4; with no DNA, the TCRdb D assignment of TRBD1 cannot be verified. CDR3 size: 16 residues. Germline V CDR1 and CDR2: MNHNS, SASEGT. The CDR3 loop reads CASSESRGASKNIQYF.

The V gene is TRBV9, the J gene TRBJ1-2. The CDR3 extends over 15 amino acids. Germline V gene data show CDR1 as SGDLS and CDR2 as YYNGEE. This CDR3 is CASSVGAPKNYGYTF. Drawing the rest from reference TRBV9 and TRBJ1-2, the complete variable domain is DSGVTQTPKHLITATGQRVTLRCSPRSGDLSVYWYQQSLDQGLQFLIQYYNGEERAKGNILERFSAQQFPDLHSELNLSSLELGDSALYFCASSVGAPKNYGYTFGSGTRLTVV.

This sequence joins TRBV18 and TRBJ1-6. This CDR3 is built from 14 residues. Looked up from germline, CDR1 is KGHSH and CDR2 is LQKENI. CDR3 loop: CASSPTGGSSPLHF.

V usage is TRBV3-1 and J usage is TRBJ2-3; no DNA is available, so the TRBD2 call from TCRdb remains unchecked. The V gene's germline CDR1 is LGHDT and CDR2 YNNKEL (reference sequence). There are 16 residues in the CDR3. This CDR3 is CASSQDDLAGADTQYF.